This TCR beta chain derives from a study of patients and donors after allogeneic stem cell transplantation. This CDR3 comprises 17 residues. In germline, CDR1 is SGHTA, CDR2 FQGNSA. V was clipped by 0 bases and J by 3 bases, with 15 bases between them. TCRdb processed the RT-PCR reads anew with MiXCR; each CDR3 protein has one entry. The sample carries about 200,000 distinct CDR3 sequences, 35% to 45% recorded once. The receptor comes from a human donor who was either an allogeneic HSCT recipient or a stem cell or donor lymphocyte infusion donor (not recorded which). It is not recorded whose cells these are; they may come from a transplant donor. Material: blood, either unsorted or a sorted T cell fraction (not recorded which). The J gene is TRBJ2-4, the V gene TRBV7-2; TRBD1 is a possible D gene (6 bases). CDR3 in amino acids: CASSLAPAGVVKNIQYF. CDR3 sequence (DNA): TGTGCCAGCAGCTTAGCGCCCGCAGGGGTGGTCAAAAACATTCAGTACTTC.